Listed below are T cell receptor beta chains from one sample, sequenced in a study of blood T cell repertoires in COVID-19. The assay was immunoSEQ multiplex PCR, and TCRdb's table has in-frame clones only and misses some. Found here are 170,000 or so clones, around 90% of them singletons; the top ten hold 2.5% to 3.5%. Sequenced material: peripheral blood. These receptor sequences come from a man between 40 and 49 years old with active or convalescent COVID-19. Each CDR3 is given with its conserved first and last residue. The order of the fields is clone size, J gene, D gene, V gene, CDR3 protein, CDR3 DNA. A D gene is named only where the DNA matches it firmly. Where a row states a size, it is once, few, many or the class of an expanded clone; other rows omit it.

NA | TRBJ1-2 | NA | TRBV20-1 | CSAPIRVGYTF | TGCAGTGCTCCTATCAGGGTTGGCTACACCTTC
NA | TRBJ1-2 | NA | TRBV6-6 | CASSYRRTAYTF | TGTGCCAGCAGTTACAGGCGGACAGCTTACACCTTC
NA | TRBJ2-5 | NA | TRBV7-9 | CASSLGSGQETQYF | TGTGCCAGCAGCTTAGGTTCGGGCCAAGAGACCCAGTACTTC
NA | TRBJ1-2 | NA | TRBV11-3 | CASGRNYGYTF | TGTGCCAGCGGGAGAAACTATGGCTACACCTTC
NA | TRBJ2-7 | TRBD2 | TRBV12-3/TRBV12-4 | CASTAGGRYEQYF | TGTGCCAGCACCGCGGGGGGGCGTTACGAGCAGTACTTC
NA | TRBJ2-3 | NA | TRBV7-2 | CASSLGGRADTQYF | TGTGCCAGCAGCTTAGGAGGGAGAGCGGATACGCAGTATTTT
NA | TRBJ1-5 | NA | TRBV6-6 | CASSSGRGIEPQHF | TGTGCCAGCAGCTCCGGACGCGGGATCGAGCCCCAGCATTTT
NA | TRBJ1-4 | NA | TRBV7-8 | CASSKDRPPATNEKLFF | TGTGCCAGCAGTAAAGACAGGCCCCCAGCAACTAATGAAAAACTGTTTTTT
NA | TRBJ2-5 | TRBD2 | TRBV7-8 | CASSPSGGAETQYF | TGTGCCAGCAGCCCAAGCGGGGGGGCGGAGACCCAGTACTTC
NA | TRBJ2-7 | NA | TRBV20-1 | CSASPYEQYF | TGCAGTGCTAGTCCGTACGAGCAGTACTTC
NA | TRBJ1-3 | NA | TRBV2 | CASSGADSDLFGNTIYF | TGTGCCAGCAGTGGGGCAGACAGCGACTTATTTGGAAACACCATATATTTT
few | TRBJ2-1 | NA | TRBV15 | CATKAQGAHNEQFF | TGTGCCACCAAGGCACAGGGAGCCCACAATGAGCAGTTCTTC
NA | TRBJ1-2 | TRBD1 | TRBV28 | CASGVTTGTGANYGYTF | TGTGCCAGCGGGGTTACTACCGGGACAGGGGCTAACTATGGCTACACCTTC
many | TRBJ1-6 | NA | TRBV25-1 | CASREGWSPLHF | TGTGCCAGCAGGGAGGGTTGGTCACCCCTCCACTTT
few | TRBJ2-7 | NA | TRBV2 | CASSEALDPAYEQYF | TGTGCCAGCAGTGAAGCGCTAGACCCAGCCTACGAGCAGTACTTC
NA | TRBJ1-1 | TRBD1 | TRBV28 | CATGQGRMNTEAFF | TGTGCCACCGGACAGGGCAGAATGAACACTGAAGCTTTCTTT
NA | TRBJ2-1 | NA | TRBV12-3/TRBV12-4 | CASTPERYNEQFF | TGTGCCAGCACCCCCGAACGGTACAATGAGCAGTTCTTC
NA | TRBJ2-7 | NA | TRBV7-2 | CASSLVDRLYEQYF | TGTGCCAGCAGCTTAGTGGACAGACTTTACGAGCAGTACTTC
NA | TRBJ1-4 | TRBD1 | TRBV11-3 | CASSYGTGGGEKLFF | TGTGCCAGCAGCTATGGGACAGGCGGTGGTGAAAAACTGTTTTTT
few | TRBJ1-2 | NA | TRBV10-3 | CAIKRAGGYTF | TGTGCCATCAAGAGGGCGGGTGGCTACACCTTC
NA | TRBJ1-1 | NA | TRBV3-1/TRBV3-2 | CASSPLSTANTEAFF | TGTGCCAGCAGTCCACTATCGACGGCGAACACTGAAGCTTTCTTT
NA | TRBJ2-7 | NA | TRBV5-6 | CASSFSPLGQFYEQYF | TGTGCCAGCAGCTTTTCCCCTCTCGGACAGTTCTACGAGCAGTACTTC
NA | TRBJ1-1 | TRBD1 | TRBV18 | CASSPVRGLTEAFF | TGTGCCAGCTCACCAGTCAGGGGGCTAACTGAAGCTTTCTTT
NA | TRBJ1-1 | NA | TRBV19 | CASMSSTRTEAFF | TGTGCCAGTATGTCGAGTACGCGAACTGAAGCTTTCTTT
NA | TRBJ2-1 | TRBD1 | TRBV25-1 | CASSESGTGPYNEQFF | TGTGCCAGCAGTGAATCCGGGACAGGGCCCTACAATGAGCAGTTCTTC
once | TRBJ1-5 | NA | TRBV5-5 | CASSLQGNNQPQHF | TGTGCCAGCAGCTTGCAGGGAAACAATCAGCCCCAGCATTTT
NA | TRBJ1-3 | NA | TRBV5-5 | CASSLNRVGGNTIYF | TGTGCCAGCAGCTTGAATCGGGTTGGGGGAAACACCATATATTTT
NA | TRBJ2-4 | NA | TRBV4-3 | CASSQDAGDTKNIQYF | TGCGCCAGCAGCCAAGATGCGGGGGACACCAAAAACATTCAGTACTTC
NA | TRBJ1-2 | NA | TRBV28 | CASSLKTGYGYTF | TGTGCCAGCAGTTTAAAGACAGGCTATGGCTACACCTTC
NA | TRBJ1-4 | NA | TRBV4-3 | CASSQDDRQNEKLFF | TGCGCCAGCAGCCAAGACGACAGGCAGAATGAAAAACTGTTTTTT
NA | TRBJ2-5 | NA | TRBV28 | CASTVIGGWRETQYF | TGTGCCAGCACCGTCATAGGGGGTTGGCGGGAGACCCAGTACTTC
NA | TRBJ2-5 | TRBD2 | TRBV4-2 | CASSQESGAGGLGETQYF | TGTGCCAGCAGCCAAGAAAGCGGAGCGGGGGGGCTGGGAGAGACCCAGTACTTC
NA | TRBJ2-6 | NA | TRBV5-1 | CASSFGRPSSRGANVLTF | TGCGCCAGCAGCTTTGGCAGGCCTAGCTCTCGGGGGGCCAACGTCCTGACTTTC
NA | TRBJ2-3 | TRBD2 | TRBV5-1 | CASSLVLAGGTDTQYF | TGCGCCAGCAGCTTGGTTCTAGCGGGGGGCACAGATACGCAGTATTTT
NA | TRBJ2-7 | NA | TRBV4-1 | CASSQDEGLGEQYF | TGCGCCAGCAGCCAAGATGAGGGATTGGGCGAGCAGTACTTC
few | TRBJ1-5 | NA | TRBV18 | CASSDSRQAQHF | TGTGCCAGCTCAGACAGTCGGCAAGCCCAGCATTTT
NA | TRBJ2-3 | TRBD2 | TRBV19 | CASRNRDYSTDTQYF | TGTGCCAGTAGAAACCGGGACTATAGCACAGATACGCAGTATTTT
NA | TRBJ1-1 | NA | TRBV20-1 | CSASQAHTEAFF | TGCAGTGCTAGTCAGGCTCACACTGAAGCTTTCTTT
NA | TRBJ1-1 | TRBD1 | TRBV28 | CASSLLGQTNTEAFF | TGTGCCAGCAGTCTCTTGGGACAGACGAACACTGAAGCTTTCTTT
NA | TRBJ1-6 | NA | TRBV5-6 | CASSLSALYNSPLHF | TGTGCCAGCAGCTTGAGTGCGCTTTATAATTCACCCCTCCACTTT
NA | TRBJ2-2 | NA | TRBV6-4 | CASSDSFSRHTGELFF | TGTGCCAGCAGTGACTCGTTCTCGCGCCACACCGGGGAGCTGTTTTTT
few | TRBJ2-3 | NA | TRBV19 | CASRPRGFNTDTQYF | TGTGCCAGTAGGCCTCGGGGGTTTAACACAGATACGCAGTATTTT
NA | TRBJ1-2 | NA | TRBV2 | CASSGGQVNYGYTF | TGTGCCAGCAGTGGGGGCCAGGTTAACTATGGCTACACCTTC
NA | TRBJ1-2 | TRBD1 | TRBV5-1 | CASSGGDRSYGYTF | TGCGCCAGCAGCGGGGGGGACAGGAGCTATGGCTACACCTTC
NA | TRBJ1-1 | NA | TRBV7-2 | CASSLAGGVNTEAFF | TGTGCCAGCAGCTTAGCGGGAGGAGTCAACACTGAAGCTTTCTTT
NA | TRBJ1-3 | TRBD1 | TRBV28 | CASTPTDRGIQLSGNTIYF | TGTGCCAGCACTCCGACGGACAGGGGCATCCAATTATCTGGAAACACCATATATTTT
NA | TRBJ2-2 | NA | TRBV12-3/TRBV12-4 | CASSFGTGELFF | TGTGCCAGCAGTTTCGGCACCGGGGAGCTGTTTTTT
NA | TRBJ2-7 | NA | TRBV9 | CASSEQGFHEQYF | TGTGCCAGCAGCGAACAGGGATTCCACGAGCAGTACTTC
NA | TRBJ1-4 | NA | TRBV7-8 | CASRSLDEKLFF | TGTGCCAGCAGGAGTCTGGATGAAAAACTGTTTTTT
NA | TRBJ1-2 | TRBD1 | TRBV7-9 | CASSFSGTGGHGYTF | TGTGCCAGCAGCTTCTCAGGGACAGGGGGCCATGGCTACACCTTC
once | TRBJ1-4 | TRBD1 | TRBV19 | CASSARGRATNEKLFF | TGTGCCAGCAGTGCCAGGGGGCGGGCAACTAATGAAAAACTGTTTTTT
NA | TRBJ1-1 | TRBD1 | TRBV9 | CASSVMDRADTEAFF | TGTGCCAGCAGCGTAATGGACAGGGCGGATACTGAAGCTTTCTTT
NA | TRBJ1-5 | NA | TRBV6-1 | CASSEGVVGHQPQHF | TGTGCCAGCAGCGAAGGGGTAGTGGGGCATCAGCCCCAGCATTTT
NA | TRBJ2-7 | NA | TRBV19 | CASSGTHGGEQYF | TGTGCCAGTAGCGGGACTCACGGTGGGGAGCAGTACTTC
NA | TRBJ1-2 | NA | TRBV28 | CASSTDSIFGGYTF | TGTGCCAGCAGTACAGACAGTATATTCGGGGGCTACACCTTC